This T cell receptor (beta chain) was recovered during a study of T cell changes during pregnancy in multiple sclerosis. Libraries were prepared by immunoSEQ multiplex PCR; TCRdb keeps only in-frame clonotypes and omits some of them. This table holds 55,000 to 65,000 clones, 85% to 95% found once. Trimming left V 0 bases short and J 4 bases short, with 14 bases between. The CDR3 contains 16 residues. Germline CDR1 is MGHRA and CDR2 is YSYEKL. This sequence joins TRBV4-1 and TRBJ2-3, with a possible D match to TRBD2 (6 bases). The specimen comprised CD8+ T cells from peripheral blood mononuclear cells, sampled in the third trimester of pregnancy. The TCR sequence derives from a female donor with multiple sclerosis, enrolled in a pregnancy study. In DNA, the CDR3 is TGCGCCAGCAGCCAAGATAACGGCGGGACCTCAGATACGCAGTATTTT. Residues: CASSQDNGGTSDTQYF.